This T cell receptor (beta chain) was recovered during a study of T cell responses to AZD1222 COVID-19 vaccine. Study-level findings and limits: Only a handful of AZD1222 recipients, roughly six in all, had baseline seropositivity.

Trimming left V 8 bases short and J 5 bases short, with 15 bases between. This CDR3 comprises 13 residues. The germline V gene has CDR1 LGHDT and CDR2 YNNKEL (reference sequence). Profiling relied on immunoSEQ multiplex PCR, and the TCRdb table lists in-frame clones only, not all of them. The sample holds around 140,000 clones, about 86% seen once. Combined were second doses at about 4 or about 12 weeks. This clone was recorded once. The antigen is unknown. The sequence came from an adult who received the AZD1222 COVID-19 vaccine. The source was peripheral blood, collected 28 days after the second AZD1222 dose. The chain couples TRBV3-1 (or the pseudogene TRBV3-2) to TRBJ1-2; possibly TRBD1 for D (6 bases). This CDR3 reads CASSPGRGYGYTF. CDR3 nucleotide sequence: TGTGCCAGCTCACCAGGCAGGGGTTATGGCTACACCTTC.